The next 8 T cell receptor beta chains were all read from a single sample in a study of T cells in lung cancer brain metastases. Sequenced by immunoSEQ multiplex PCR; TCRdb stores in-frame clones only, minus some. The sample holds some 5,100 clones, 70% to 90% seen once. The sequenced sample was tumor tissue from the primary lung tumor. The receptor set was obtained from a man in his 70s with non-small cell lung cancer.

The rearrangement joins TRBV11-1 to TRBJ2-1; TRBD1 is a possible D gene (6 bases). This CDR3 contains 15 residues. The V end lost 3 bases, the J end lost 3 bases, and 12 bases lay between the germline ends. Per the germline V gene, CDR1 is SGHAT and CDR2 is FQDESV (reference sequence). CDR3 nucleotides: TGTGCCAGCAGCTTTAGGCTGGACAGCTACAATGAGCAGTTCTTC. Translated: CASSFRLDSYNEQFF.

This chain joins TRBV12-5 and TRBJ1-1; no clear D gene. The CDR3 loop spans 14 amino acids. V shed 5 bases and J shed 0 bases, with 10 bases lying between them. Per germline, CDR1 LGHNT and CDR2 FRNRAP. As DNA, the CDR3 is TGTGCTAGTGGTCCGGGAGGGTTGAACACTGAAGCTTTCTTT. Translated: CASGPGGLNTEAFF.

V is TRBV7-9 and J is TRBJ2-5; 11 bases match TRBD2. Germline V CDR1 and CDR2: SEHNR, FQNEAQ (reference sequence). J lost 6 bases, V lost 0 bases, and 3 bases had no gene match. The CDR3 has 15 amino acids. The CDR3 here is CASSLASGGVKTQYF. In nucleotides, the CDR3 is TGTGCCAGCAGCTTAGCTAGCGGGGGGGTCAAGACCCAGTACTTC.

The genes are TRBV6-5 and TRBJ2-2; 7 bases agree with TRBD1. The junction had 8 bases not matched to a gene; V was cut back by 6 bases and J by 7 bases. The CDR3 is made up of 14 amino acids. Germline assignment: CDR1 MNHEY and CDR2 SVGAGI. CDR3 in DNA: TGTGCCAGCAGCCGAACAGGGGTCGGCGGGGAGCTGTTTTTT. Its translation: CASSRTGVGGELFF.

The CDR3 sequence is CASRRTETNSPLHF. The CDR3 coding sequence is TGTGCCAGTAGGCGGACAGAAACTAATTCACCCCTCCACTTT. V usage is TRBV19 and J usage is TRBJ1-6, with a possible D match to TRBD1 (6 bases). V was clipped by 6 bases and J by 6 bases, with 12 bases between them. CDR3 length: 14 residues. Germline CDR1 and CDR2: LNHDA and SQIVND (reference sequence).

The chain employs TRBV18 and TRBJ1-1; a weak D match, TRBD1 (5 bases). The CDR3 length is 15 residues. Germline CDR1 is KGHSH and CDR2 is LQKENI. V was trimmed by 0 bases and J by 1 base, leaving 9 bases between them. The DNA for the CDR3 is TGTGCCAGCTCACCACCGAGGGGCCAGAACACTGAAGCTTTCTTT. Its translation: CASSPPRGQNTEAFF.

The V call is TRBV5-5, the J call TRBJ2-3; TRBD2 agrees at 10 bases. There are 16 residues in the CDR3. Germline CDR1 and CDR2: SGHKS and YYEKEE (reference sequence). With V trimmed by 3 bases and J by 4 bases, 8 bases remained unmatched. This CDR3 reads CASSWLAGAGSDTQYF. CDR3 DNA: TGTGCCAGCAGCTGGCTAGCGGGAGCGGGTTCAGATACGCAGTATTTT.

The chain employs TRBV5-5 and TRBJ1-5; D is ambiguous. With 0 bases removed from V and 8 bases from J, the gap between germline ends came to 15 bases. Germline V gene sequence: CDR1 SGHKS, CDR2 YYEKEE (reference sequence). The CDR3 sequence is 15 residues long. The CDR3 region has the DNA TGTGCCAGCAGCTTGGTCGTAATAGGAGGAAAGCCCCAGCATTTT. Amino acids: CASSLVVIGGKPQHF.